This TCR beta chain originates from a study of cytomegalovirus exposure and HLA in healthy donors. The table lists this clone with a few counts. This CDR3 spans 15 amino acids. V lost 1 base, J lost 4 bases, and 6 bases stayed unmatched. Germline CDR1 SGHTA, CDR2 FQGNSA. The PCR had 60 Vbeta and 13 Jbeta primers. How the authors handled the data: In a later analysis, of around 80 million unique beta chains, about 12 million appeared in at least two donors. Profiled with immunoSEQ multiplex PCR; TCRdb holds only in-frame clones, not every one. The V and J calls and clone size come from that table; D and trimming were worked out from the DNA. The sample consists of some 110,000 clones, under 85% of them appearing once.

The clonotype originates from a young man in good health and CMV-seronegative. The sample taken for sequencing was PBMCs. The genes are TRBV7-2 and TRBJ2-5, with 7 bases identical to TRBD1. CDR3 sequence: CASSLVGAGGETQYF. The CDR3 DNA reads as TGTGCCAGCAGCTTAGTAGGGGCAGGGGGAGAGACCCAGTACTTC.